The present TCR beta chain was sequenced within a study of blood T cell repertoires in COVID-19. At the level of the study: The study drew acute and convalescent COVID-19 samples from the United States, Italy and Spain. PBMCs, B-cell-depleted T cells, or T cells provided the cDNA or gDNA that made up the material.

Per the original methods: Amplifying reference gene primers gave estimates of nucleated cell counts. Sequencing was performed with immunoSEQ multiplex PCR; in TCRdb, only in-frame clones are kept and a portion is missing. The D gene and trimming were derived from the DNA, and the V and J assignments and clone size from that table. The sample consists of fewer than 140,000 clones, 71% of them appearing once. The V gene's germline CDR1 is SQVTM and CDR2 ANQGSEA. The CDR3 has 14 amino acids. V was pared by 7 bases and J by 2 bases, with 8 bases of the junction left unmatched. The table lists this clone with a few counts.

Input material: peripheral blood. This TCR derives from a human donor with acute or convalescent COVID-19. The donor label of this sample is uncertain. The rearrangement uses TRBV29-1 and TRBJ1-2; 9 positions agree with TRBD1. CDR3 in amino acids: CSAGGTGRNYGYTF. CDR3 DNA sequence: TGCAGCGCCGGAGGGACAGGGAGAAACTATGGCTACACCTTC.